This T cell receptor (beta chain) comes out of a study of beta chain features in type 1 diabetes. Staining for CD45RO/CCR7/CD25/CD127/CD95/CD27 allowed sorting of CD4+ naive, central memory, regulatory and stem cell-like memory cells. This clone has more than one count but fewer than ten. Its specificity is unknown. Germline V CDR1 and CDR2: KGHSH, LQKENI. Trimming took off 1 base at V and 10 bases at J, with 14 bases between the two ends. The CDR3 spans 14 residues. The isolated RNA, all of it, was reverse transcribed, so expressed TCRB transcripts were what got sequenced. Sequenced by immunoSEQ multiplex PCR; TCRdb stores in-frame clones only, minus some. The table includes about 240,000 clones, 25% to 30% detected once. Study results and caveats: The cDNA sequencing approach could over-represent high-TCR-expressing cells.

The source material was central memory CD4+ T cells from blood. The chain combines TRBV18 with TRBJ2-1; D is ambiguous. The receptor was derived from a man aged 30-40 years in good health. CDR3 nucleotide sequence: TGTGCCAGCTCACCACGCGAGAGGCTCGAGGAGCAGTTCTTC. The encoded protein is CASSPRERLEEQFF.